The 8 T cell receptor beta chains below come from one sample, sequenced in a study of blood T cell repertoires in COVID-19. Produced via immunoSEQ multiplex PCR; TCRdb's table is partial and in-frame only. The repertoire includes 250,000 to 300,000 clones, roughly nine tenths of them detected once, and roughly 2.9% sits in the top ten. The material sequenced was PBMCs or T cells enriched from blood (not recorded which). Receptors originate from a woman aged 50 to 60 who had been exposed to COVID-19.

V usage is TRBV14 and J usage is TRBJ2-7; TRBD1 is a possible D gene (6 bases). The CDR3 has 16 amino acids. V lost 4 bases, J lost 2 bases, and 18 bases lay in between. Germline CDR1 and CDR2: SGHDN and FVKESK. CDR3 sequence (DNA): TGTGCCAGCAGCCCGCGAGGGGGAACGGGGACCTACGAGCAGTACTTC. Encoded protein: CASSPRGGTGTYEQYF.

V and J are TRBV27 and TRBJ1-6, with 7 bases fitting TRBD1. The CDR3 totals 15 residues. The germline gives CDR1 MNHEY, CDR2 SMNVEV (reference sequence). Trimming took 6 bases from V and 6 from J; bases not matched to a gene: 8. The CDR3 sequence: CASRLGDSTNSPLHF. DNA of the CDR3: TGTGCCAGCAGGCTGGGGGACAGTACTAATTCACCCCTCCACTTT.

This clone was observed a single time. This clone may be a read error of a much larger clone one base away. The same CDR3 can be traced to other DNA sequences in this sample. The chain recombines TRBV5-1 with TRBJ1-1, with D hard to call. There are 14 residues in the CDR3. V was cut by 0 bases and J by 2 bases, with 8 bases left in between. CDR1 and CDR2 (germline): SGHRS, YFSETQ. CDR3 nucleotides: TGCGCCAGCAGCTTGGGGGCCGGCAACACTGAAGCTTTCTTT. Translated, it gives CASSLGAGNTEAFF.

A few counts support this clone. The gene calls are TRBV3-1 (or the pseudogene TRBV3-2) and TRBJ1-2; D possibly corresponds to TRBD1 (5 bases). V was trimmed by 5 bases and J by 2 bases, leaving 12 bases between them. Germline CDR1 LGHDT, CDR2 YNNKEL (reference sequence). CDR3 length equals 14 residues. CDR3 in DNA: TGTGCCAGCAGCATGGACATCCGCAACTATGGCTACACCTTC. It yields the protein CASSMDIRNYGYTF.

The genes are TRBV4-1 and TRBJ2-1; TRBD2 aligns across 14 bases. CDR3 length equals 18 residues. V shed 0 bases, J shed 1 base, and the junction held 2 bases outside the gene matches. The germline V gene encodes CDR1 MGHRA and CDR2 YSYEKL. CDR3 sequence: CASSQEGLAGGSYNEQFF. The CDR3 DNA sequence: TGCGCCAGCAGCCAAGAAGGACTAGCGGGGGGATCCTACAATGAGCAGTTCTTC.

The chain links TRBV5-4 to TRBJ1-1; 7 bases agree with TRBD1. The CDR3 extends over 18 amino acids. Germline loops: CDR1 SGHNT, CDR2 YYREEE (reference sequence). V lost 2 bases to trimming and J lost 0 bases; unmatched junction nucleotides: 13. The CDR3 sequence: CASSFKTGPRYMNTEAFF. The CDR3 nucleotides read TGTGCCAGCAGCTTCAAGACAGGGCCCAGATATATGAACACTGAAGCTTTCTTT.

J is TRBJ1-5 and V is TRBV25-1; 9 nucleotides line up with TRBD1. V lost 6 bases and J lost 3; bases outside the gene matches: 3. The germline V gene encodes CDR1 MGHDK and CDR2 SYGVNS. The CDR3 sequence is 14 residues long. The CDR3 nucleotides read TGTGCCAGCAGAAGACAGGGGGTCAATCAGCCCCAGCATTTT. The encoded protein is CASRRQGVNQPQHF. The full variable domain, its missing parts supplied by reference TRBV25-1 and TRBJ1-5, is EADIYQTPRYLVIGTGKKITLECSQTMGHDKMYWYQQDPGMELHLIHYSYGVNSTEKGDLSSESTVSRIRTEHFPLTLESARPSHTSQYLCASRRQGVNQPQHFGDGTRLSIL.

CDR3 region: CASSQVEFSGNTIYF. The CDR3 DNA follows: TGCGCCAGCAGCCAAGTGGAGTTCTCTGGAAACACCATATATTTT. This rearrangement joins TRBV4-1 to TRBJ1-3; D is unresolved. V gave up 1 base and J gave up 0 bases, with 7 bases separating them. The CDR3 is 15 residues long. Germline values: CDR1 MGHRA, CDR2 YSYEKL.